This paragraph reports one TCR beta chain. What it binds is not known. These data are taken from a study of T cell responses to AZD1222 COVID-19 vaccine. Clones were read by immunoSEQ multiplex PCR, and TCRdb kept only the in-frame ones, dropping some. This sample has approximately 150,000 clones, with about 91% found just once. The CDR3 has 15 amino acids. The J segment lost 6 bases and the V segment lost 7 bases, leaving 8 bases of the junction unmatched. Germline values: CDR1 SGDLS, CDR2 YYNGEE. Study-wide findings and caveats: The breadth and depth of Spike-specific TCRs increased once two AZD1222 doses had been given. Regions 160-218 and 743-854 held dominance among vaccine-associated CD4 TCRs, which spanned spike.

V gene TRBV9 combines with J gene TRBJ1-6; 9 bases agree with TRBD1. This sequence originates from an adult in good health. The input for sequencing was peripheral blood, taken on day 0 of AZD1222 vaccination. The CDR3 sequence: CASGQQGALNSPLHF. The CDR3, as DNA: TGTGCCAGCGGTCAACAGGGGGCACTTAATTCACCCCTCCACTTT. Using reference TRBV9 and TRBJ1-6 for the parts outside the CDR3, the full variable domain is DSGVTQTPKHLITATGQRVTLRCSPRSGDLSVYWYQQSLDQGLQFLIQYYNGEERAKGNILERFSAQQFPDLHSELNLSSLELGDSALYFCASGQQGALNSPLHFGNGTRLTVT.